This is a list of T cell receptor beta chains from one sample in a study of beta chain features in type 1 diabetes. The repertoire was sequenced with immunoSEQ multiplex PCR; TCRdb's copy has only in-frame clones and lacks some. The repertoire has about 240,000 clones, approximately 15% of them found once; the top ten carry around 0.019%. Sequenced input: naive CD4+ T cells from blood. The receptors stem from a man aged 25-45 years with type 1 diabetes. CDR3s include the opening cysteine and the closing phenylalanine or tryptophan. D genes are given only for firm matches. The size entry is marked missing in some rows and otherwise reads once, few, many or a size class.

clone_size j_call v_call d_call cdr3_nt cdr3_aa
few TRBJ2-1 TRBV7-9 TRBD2 TGTGCCAGCAGCTTAAGCGGGAGCTCCTACAATGAGCAGTTCTTC CASSLSGSSYNEQFF
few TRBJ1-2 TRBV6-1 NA TGTGCCAGCAGTTCCGGGAACTATGGCTACACCTTC CASSSGNYGYTF
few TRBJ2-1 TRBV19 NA TGTGCCAGTAAGCAGGGGCTACCCTACAATGAGCAGTTCTTC CASKQGLPYNEQFF
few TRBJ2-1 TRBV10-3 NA TGTGCCATCACCTCGGACTCACATAATGAGCAGTTCTTC CAITSDSHNEQFF
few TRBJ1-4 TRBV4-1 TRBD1 TGCGCCAGCAGCCGACAGGGGCTACAAGAAAAACTGTTTTTT CASSRQGLQEKLFF
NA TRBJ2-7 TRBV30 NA TGTGCCTGGACCGGGAGTGGGTACAAGCAGTACTTC CAWTGSGYKQYF
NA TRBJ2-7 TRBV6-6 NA TGTGCCAGCTCGCACTACGGGGAAGTATACGAGCAGTACTTC CASSHYGEVYEQYF
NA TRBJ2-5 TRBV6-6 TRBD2 TGTGCCAGCAGCATTAGCGGGGGGCGACAAGAGACCCAGTACTTC CASSISGGRQETQYF
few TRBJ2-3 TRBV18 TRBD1 TGTGCCAGCTCAGGACAGGGCACAGATACGCAGTATTTT CASSGQGTDTQYF
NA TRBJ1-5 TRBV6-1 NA TGTGCCAGCAGTGAAGCCCCGGGGTATAGCAATCAGCCCCAGCATTTT CASSEAPGYSNQPQHF
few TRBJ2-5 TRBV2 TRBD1 TGTGCCAGTACAGGGGTCCGGGAGACCCAGTACTTC CASTGVRETQYF
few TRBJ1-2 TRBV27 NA TGTGCCAGCAGTTCCCGACAGGAGACTAACTATGGCTACACCTTC CASSSRQETNYGYTF
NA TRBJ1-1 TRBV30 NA TGTGCCTGGAATGACAGAGACACTGAAGCTTTCTTT CAWNDRDTEAFF
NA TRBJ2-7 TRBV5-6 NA TGTGCCAGCAGCTTGGACAGAACCTACGAGCAGTACTTC CASSLDRTYEQYF
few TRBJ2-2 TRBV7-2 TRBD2 TGTGCCAGCAGCCCTAGCGGGGTTAACACCGGGGAGCTGTTTTTT CASSPSGVNTGELFF
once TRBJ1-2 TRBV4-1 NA TGCGCCAGCAGCGACCGACAGCGCCACTATGGCTACACCTTC CASSDRQRHYGYTF
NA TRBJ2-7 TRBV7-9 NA TGTGCCAGCAGCTTAGAGCTGGTTAGGGACAATCTCCACGAGCAGTACTTC CASSLELVRDNLHEQYF
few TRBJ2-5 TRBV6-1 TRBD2 TGTGCCAGCAGTGAAGGTCAGCGGGGGGGGCAAGAGACCCAGTACTTC CASSEGQRGGQETQYF
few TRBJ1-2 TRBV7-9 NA TGTGCCAGCAGCTTAGTGGCGGATGGCTACACCTTC CASSLVADGYTF
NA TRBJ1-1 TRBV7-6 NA TGTGCCAGCAGCCATGGCTCTGAAGCTTTCTTT CASSHGSEAFF
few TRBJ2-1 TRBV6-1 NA TGTGCCAGCAGTGAAATCGGGAATGGGAATGAGCAGTTCTTC CASSEIGNGNEQFF
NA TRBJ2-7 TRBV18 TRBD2 TGTGCCAGCTCGGGTCTAGCGGGGAGCTCCTACGAGCAGTACTTC CASSGLAGSSYEQYF
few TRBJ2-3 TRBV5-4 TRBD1 TGTGCCAGCAGCCCACCTGACAGGGCTTCAGATACGCAGTATTTT CASSPPDRASDTQYF
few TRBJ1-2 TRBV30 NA TGTGCCTGGAGCCCGCCTCAGGGGTCGGGCTATGGCTACACCTTC CAWSPPQGSGYGYTF
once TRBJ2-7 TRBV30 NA TGTGCCTGGAGTCCCCCTAATGAGGACGAGCAGTACTTC CAWSPPNEDEQYF
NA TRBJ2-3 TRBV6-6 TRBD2 TGTGCCAGCAGTTACCCACGCGGGAGGGCTACAGATACGCAGTATTTT CASSYPRGRATDTQYF
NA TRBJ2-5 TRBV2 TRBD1 TGTGCCAGCAGAACAGGGGCCGAAGGGGAGACCCAGTACTTC CASRTGAEGETQYF
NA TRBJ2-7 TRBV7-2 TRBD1 TGTGCCAGCAGCCCCCTGATGCGGGACAGGGCAACCTACGAGCAGTACTTC CASSPLMRDRATYEQYF
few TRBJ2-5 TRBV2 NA TGTGCCAGCAGCGGAGGTGGGGAGACCCAGTACTTC CASSGGGETQYF
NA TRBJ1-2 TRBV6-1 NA TGTGCCAGCAGGGCCGAGGGCGGAAAAAACTATGGCTACACCTTC CASRAEGGKNYGYTF
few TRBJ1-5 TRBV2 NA TGTGCCAGCAGTGACCGCACAGGGTATCAGCCCCAGCATTTT CASSDRTGYQPQHF
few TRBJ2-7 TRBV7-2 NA TGTGCCAGCAGCTTGGGGACTGGCGCCGAGCAGTACTTC CASSLGTGAEQYF
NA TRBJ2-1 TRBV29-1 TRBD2 TGCAGCGTCGGCCTTCGACTAGCGGGAGACAATGAGCAGTTCTTC CSVGLRLAGDNEQFF
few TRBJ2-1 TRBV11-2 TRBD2 TGTGCCAGCAGCCTAAGCGGGCGGGGGGGCCCGAATGAGCAGTTCTTC CASSLSGRGGPNEQFF
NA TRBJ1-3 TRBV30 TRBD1 TGTGCCTGGACCAAACAGGGGTCTGGAAACACCATATATTTT CAWTKQGSGNTIYF
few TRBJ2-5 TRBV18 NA TGTGCCAGCTCACCACCGCGGGGCGGGGAGACCCAGTACTTC CASSPPRGGETQYF
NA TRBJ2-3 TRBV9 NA TGTGCCAGCAGCGTAGGTCTCAGGGGGCTAGCGGGGCGCCGGGATACGCAGTATTTT CASSVGLRGLAGRRDTQYF